Below, one T cell receptor beta chain is given with its context. No antigen is known for it. Looked up from germline, CDR1 is SGHAT and CDR2 is FQNNGV. The length of the CDR3 is 16 residues. Trimming removed 5 bases from V and 0 bases from J; junction bases left unmatched: 9. The data were obtained in a study of OX40 agonist ivuxolimab in advanced cancers. Study-wide results and limits: Clonal expansion from baseline to week 6 occurred in both CD4+ and CD8+ T cells.

TCRdb's copy holds only in-frame clones and misses some; the assay was immunoSEQ multiplex PCR. The sample contains 70,000 or so clones, 88% of which appear only once. This clonotype was obtained from an adult with an advanced solid tumor such as melanoma, head and neck, liver or kidney cancer. The chain uses TRBV11-2 and TRBJ2-5, with 7 bases that match TRBD1. The specimen comprised CD4+ or CD8+ T cells sorted from blood, sampled in a trial of the OX40 agonist ivuxolimab. CDR3 amino acids: CASSPSPTGYQETQYF. DNA of the CDR3: TGTGCCAGCAGCCCCTCCCCGACAGGGTACCAAGAGACCCAGTACTTC.